Listed below are T cell receptor beta chains from one sample, sequenced in a study of CD8 T cells in ankylosing spondylitis. One entry per CDR3 protein, called by TCRdb with MiXCR from the 5' RACE reads. There are 400,000 or so distinct CDR3 sequences in the sample; roughly 26% occur only once, and under 0.9% lies in the top ten. Sample: blood, either unsorted or a sorted T cell fraction (not recorded which). The receptors were sampled from a male donor with ankylosing spondylitis. CDR3s include the opening cysteine and the closing phenylalanine or tryptophan. Each record gives: J gene, clone size, V gene, D gene, CDR3 protein, CDR3 DNA. The D gene is left open where the match is weak. Size is omitted from some rows. Given values are once, few, many or a class for expanded clones.

J gene: TRBJ2-5
clone size: many
V gene: TRBV7-9
D gene: -
CDR3 protein: CASSLMETQYF
CDR3 DNA: TGTGCCAGCAGCTTAATGGAGACCCAGTACTTC

J gene: TRBJ1-1
clone size: few
V gene: TRBV5-1
D gene: TRBD1
CDR3 protein: CASSLDRGLNTEAFF
CDR3 DNA: TGCGCCAGCAGCTTGGATAGGGGGCTGAACACTGAAGCTTTCTTT

J gene: TRBJ1-3
clone size: -
V gene: TRBV2
D gene: -
CDR3 protein: CASSGTLPGSSGNTIYF
CDR3 DNA: TGTGCCAGCAGTGGAACCTTGCCAGGGAGCTCTGGAAACACCATATATTTT

J gene: TRBJ2-1
clone size: -
V gene: TRBV28
D gene: TRBD2
CDR3 protein: CASPSGREGSYNEQFF
CDR3 DNA: TGTGCCAGCCCTAGCGGGAGAGAGGGCTCCTACAATGAGCAGTTCTTC

J gene: TRBJ2-7
clone size: -
V gene: TRBV5-1
D gene: TRBD1
CDR3 protein: CASSRTGASYEQYF
CDR3 DNA: TGCGCCAGCAGCCGGACAGGGGCTTCCTACGAGCAGTACTTC

J gene: TRBJ2-1
clone size: -
V gene: TRBV11-2
D gene: -
CDR3 protein: CASSLGRAGWQFF
CDR3 DNA: TGTGCCAGCAGCTTAGGACGAGCGGGTTGGCAGTTCTTC

J gene: TRBJ2-7
clone size: -
V gene: TRBV7-8
D gene: -
CDR3 protein: CASSSPRANTPYEQYF
CDR3 DNA: TGTGCCAGCAGCTCCCCGAGGGCTAATACACCCTACGAGCAGTACTTC

J gene: TRBJ2-5
clone size: few
V gene: TRBV27
D gene: -
CDR3 protein: CASSLSWEQETQYF
CDR3 DNA: TGTGCCAGCAGTTTATCCTGGGAACAAGAGACCCAGTACTTC

J gene: TRBJ2-7
clone size: -
V gene: TRBV2
D gene: TRBD2
CDR3 protein: CASTPTSGQAYEQYF
CDR3 DNA: TGTGCCAGCACCCCGACTAGCGGTCAGGCCTACGAGCAGTACTTC

J gene: TRBJ2-1
clone size: -
V gene: TRBV19
D gene: -
CDR3 protein: CASSIDRDSYNEQFF
CDR3 DNA: TGTGCCAGTAGTATAGACCGGGACTCCTACAATGAGCAGTTCTTC

J gene: TRBJ2-3
clone size: few
V gene: TRBV7-2
D gene: -
CDR3 protein: CASSLLIAADTQYF
CDR3 DNA: TGTGCCAGCAGCTTATTGATAGCCGCGGATACGCAGTATTTT

J gene: TRBJ2-1
clone size: -
V gene: TRBV27
D gene: TRBD2
CDR3 protein: CASSLSPLAGENNEQFF
CDR3 DNA: TGTGCCAGCAGTTTATCGCCCCTGGCGGGGGAAAACAATGAGCAGTTCTTC

J gene: TRBJ1-1
clone size: -
V gene: TRBV4-1
D gene: TRBD1
CDR3 protein: CASSQALRQGARTEAFF
CDR3 DNA: TGCGCCAGCAGCCAGGCTCTTCGACAGGGGGCGCGAACTGAAGCTTTCTTT

J gene: TRBJ2-3
clone size: -
V gene: TRBV7-9
D gene: -
CDR3 protein: CASSQGRTFGGDTQYF
CDR3 DNA: TGTGCCAGCAGCCAGGGGCGGACTTTTGGCGGAGATACGCAGTATTTT

J gene: TRBJ1-6
clone size: few
V gene: TRBV3-1
D gene: TRBD1
CDR3 protein: CASSRWGQGENSPLHF
CDR3 DNA: TGTGCCAGCAGTCGATGGGGACAGGGTGAGAATTCACCCCTCCACTTT

J gene: TRBJ2-2
clone size: -
V gene: TRBV7-2
D gene: -
CDR3 protein: CASSLRRDGTGELFF
CDR3 DNA: TGTGCCAGCAGCTTAAGAAGGGATGGGACCGGGGAGCTGTTTTTT

J gene: TRBJ2-2
clone size: -
V gene: TRBV20-1
D gene: TRBD2
CDR3 protein: CSARDGTSGNTGELFF
CDR3 DNA: TGCAGTGCTAGAGACGGGACTAGCGGGAACACCGGGGAGCTGTTTTTT

J gene: TRBJ1-4
clone size: -
V gene: TRBV29-1
D gene: TRBD1
CDR3 protein: CSATTGLENEKLFF
CDR3 DNA: TGCAGCGCGACGACAGGGCTTGAGAATGAAAAACTGTTTTTT

J gene: TRBJ2-7
clone size: -
V gene: TRBV7-9
D gene: TRBD2
CDR3 protein: CASSSDRGVYEQYF
CDR3 DNA: TGTGCCAGCAGCTCAGACCGGGGGGTATACGAGCAGTACTTC

J gene: TRBJ2-1
clone size: -
V gene: TRBV7-8
D gene: -
CDR3 protein: CASSLAGANGRYNEQFF
CDR3 DNA: TGTGCCAGCAGCTTAGCCGGCGCGAACGGACGCTACAATGAGCAGTTCTTC

J gene: TRBJ1-6
clone size: few
V gene: TRBV20-1
D gene: -
CDR3 protein: CSAISPLGPYNSPLHF
CDR3 DNA: TGCAGTGCTATTTCCCCCTTGGGGCCGTATAATTCACCCCTCCACTTT

J gene: TRBJ2-5
clone size: -
V gene: TRBV4-1
D gene: TRBD2
CDR3 protein: CASSQLGLAGLETQYF
CDR3 DNA: TGCGCCAGCAGCCAGCTGGGACTAGCGGGACTAGAGACCCAGTACTTC

J gene: TRBJ1-2
clone size: -
V gene: TRBV29-1
D gene: -
CDR3 protein: CSVEDLQDNFGYTF
CDR3 DNA: TGCAGCGTTGAAGATCTTCAGGACAACTTCGGCTACACCTTC

J gene: TRBJ1-5
clone size: few
V gene: TRBV6-1
D gene: -
CDR3 protein: CASSESIQGSNQPQHF
CDR3 DNA: TGTGCCAGCAGTGAATCGATCCAGGGGAGCAATCAGCCCCAGCATTTT

J gene: TRBJ1-5
clone size: many
V gene: TRBV18
D gene: TRBD1
CDR3 protein: CASSPGGSNQPQHF
CDR3 DNA: TGTGCCAGCAGCCCAGGGGGTAGCAATCAGCCCCAGCATTTT

J gene: TRBJ2-1
clone size: many
V gene: TRBV3-1
D gene: TRBD2
CDR3 protein: CASTRLAGEDNEQFF
CDR3 DNA: TGTGCCAGCACCCGACTAGCGGGAGAAGACAATGAGCAGTTCTTC

J gene: TRBJ1-1
clone size: -
V gene: TRBV2
D gene: TRBD1
CDR3 protein: CASRLGQGPFTNTEAFF
CDR3 DNA: TGTGCCAGCAGACTCGGACAGGGCCCTTTTACGAACACTGAAGCTTTCTTT

J gene: TRBJ2-5
clone size: -
V gene: TRBV5-1
D gene: -
CDR3 protein: CASSLVGDQETQYF
CDR3 DNA: TGCGCCAGCAGCTTGGTTGGGGACCAAGAGACCCAGTACTTC

J gene: TRBJ2-7
clone size: -
V gene: TRBV27
D gene: -
CDR3 protein: CASSPAHGEQYF
CDR3 DNA: TGTGCCAGCAGTCCCGCTCACGGCGAGCAGTACTTC

J gene: TRBJ1-3
clone size: -
V gene: TRBV3-1
D gene: -
CDR3 protein: CASSPFYGGSSSGNTIYF
CDR3 DNA: TGTGCCAGCAGCCCGTTCTACGGGGGCTCTAGCTCTGGAAACACCATATATTTT

J gene: TRBJ2-3
clone size: few
V gene: TRBV5-1
D gene: TRBD2
CDR3 protein: CASSLAAASGVSDTQYF
CDR3 DNA: TGCGCCAGCAGCTTGGCGGCGGCTAGCGGGGTGTCAGATACGCAGTATTTT

J gene: TRBJ2-7
clone size: once
V gene: TRBV27
D gene: -
CDR3 protein: CASSFEEISYEQYF
CDR3 DNA: TGTGCCAGCAGTTTTGAAGAAATATCCTACGAGCAGTACTTC

J gene: TRBJ2-3
clone size: few
V gene: TRBV18
D gene: -
CDR3 protein: CASSAVREGADTQYF
CDR3 DNA: TGTGCCAGCTCAGCGGTGCGGGAAGGGGCAGATACGCAGTATTTT

J gene: TRBJ2-2
clone size: many
V gene: TRBV5-1
D gene: -
CDR3 protein: CASSLDATNTGELFF
CDR3 DNA: TGCGCCAGCAGCCTTGACGCAACGAACACCGGGGAGCTGTTTTTT

J gene: TRBJ2-1
clone size: many
V gene: TRBV5-1
D gene: -
CDR3 protein: CASSLVGSGNEQFF
CDR3 DNA: TGCGCCAGCAGCTTGGTCGGGAGTGGTAATGAGCAGTTCTTC

J gene: TRBJ1-1
clone size: few
V gene: TRBV24-1
D gene: TRBD1
CDR3 protein: CATSDPETGDTEAFF
CDR3 DNA: TGTGCCACCAGTGACCCCGAAACAGGGGACACTGAAGCTTTCTTT

J gene: TRBJ2-1
clone size: few
V gene: TRBV20-1
D gene: -
CDR3 protein: CSALWGQGYNEQFF
CDR3 DNA: TGCAGTGCTCTTTGGGGGCAGGGATACAATGAGCAGTTCTTC

J gene: TRBJ1-5
clone size: -
V gene: TRBV20-1
D gene: -
CDR3 protein: CSASGQGLNQPQHF
CDR3 DNA: TGCAGTGCTAGCGGGCAGGGTCTTAATCAGCCCCAGCATTTT

J gene: TRBJ2-3
clone size: few
V gene: TRBV20-1
D gene: TRBD2
CDR3 protein: CSARVHGGSSTDTQYF
CDR3 DNA: TGCAGTGCTAGAGTCCATGGCGGGAGTAGCACAGATACGCAGTATTTT

J gene: TRBJ2-7
clone size: few
V gene: TRBV20-1
D gene: TRBD1
CDR3 protein: CSASVDRGPYEQYF
CDR3 DNA: TGCAGTGCTAGTGTCGACAGGGGGCCCTACGAGCAGTACTTC

J gene: TRBJ1-1
clone size: -
V gene: TRBV6-1
D gene: -
CDR3 protein: CASSEGPDTEAFF
CDR3 DNA: TGTGCCAGCAGTGAAGGCCCGGACACTGAAGCTTTCTTT

J gene: TRBJ2-7
clone size: few
V gene: TRBV29-1
D gene: -
CDR3 protein: CSVGTVYSYEQYF
CDR3 DNA: TGCAGCGTTGGGACGGTTTACTCCTACGAGCAGTACTTC

J gene: TRBJ2-1
clone size: -
V gene: TRBV24-1
D gene: -
CDR3 protein: CATSGPGTSIRHPFNEQFF
CDR3 DNA: TGTGCCACCAGTGGTCCCGGGACATCAATTCGCCATCCGTTCAATGAGCAGTTCTTC

J gene: TRBJ2-1
clone size: -
V gene: TRBV12-3/TRBV12-4
D gene: -
CDR3 protein: CASLPRDPYNEQFF
CDR3 DNA: TGTGCCAGCCTACCCCGGGACCCTTACAATGAGCAGTTCTTC

J gene: TRBJ2-5
clone size: few
V gene: TRBV28
D gene: TRBD1
CDR3 protein: CASTRPRGRETQYF
CDR3 DNA: TGTGCCAGCACCCGACCCAGGGGGAGAGAGACCCAGTACTTC

J gene: TRBJ2-2
clone size: -
V gene: TRBV4-2
D gene: TRBD2
CDR3 protein: CASSQVVASGDGELFF
CDR3 DNA: TGTGCCAGCAGCCAAGTAGTGGCTAGCGGTGACGGGGAGCTGTTTTTT

J gene: TRBJ2-7
clone size: few
V gene: TRBV2
D gene: -
CDR3 protein: CASREGARAYEQYF
CDR3 DNA: TGTGCCAGCAGGGAGGGAGCGAGAGCCTACGAGCAGTACTTC

J gene: TRBJ2-7
clone size: few
V gene: TRBV19
D gene: TRBD2
CDR3 protein: CASSDLRSSGSYEQYF
CDR3 DNA: TGTGCCAGTAGTGATCTGCGGTCTAGCGGGAGCTACGAGCAGTACTTC

J gene: TRBJ2-1
clone size: -
V gene: TRBV4-1
D gene: TRBD2
CDR3 protein: CASSQVGLAGRAYNEQFF
CDR3 DNA: TGCGCCAGCAGCCAAGTCGGACTAGCGGGAAGAGCTTACAATGAGCAGTTCTTC

J gene: TRBJ2-1
clone size: few
V gene: TRBV6-1
D gene: -
CDR3 protein: CASSAGLLEYNEQFF
CDR3 DNA: TGTGCCAGCAGTGCGGGGCTTCTGGAGTACAATGAGCAGTTCTTC

J gene: TRBJ2-1
clone size: few
V gene: TRBV20-1
D gene: -
CDR3 protein: CSAPPTWSSYNEQFF
CDR3 DNA: TGCAGTGCTCCCCCGACGTGGAGCTCCTACAATGAGCAGTTCTTC

J gene: TRBJ2-2
clone size: many
V gene: TRBV7-7
D gene: TRBD2
CDR3 protein: CASSLYPTGLAGGNTGELFF
CDR3 DNA: TGTGCCAGCAGCCTATACCCCACCGGACTAGCGGGAGGGAACACCGGGGAGCTGTTTTTT

J gene: TRBJ1-2
clone size: -
V gene: TRBV10-3
D gene: TRBD1
CDR3 protein: CAIGTGYTRGYGYTF
CDR3 DNA: TGTGCCATTGGGACAGGATATACCCGGGGCTATGGCTACACCTTC